The rows below give T cell receptor beta chains drawn from one sample of a study of blood T cell repertoires in COVID-19. Clones were sequenced by immunoSEQ multiplex PCR, and TCRdb holds only the in-frame ones, with some missing. The top ten clones hold around 3.1% of a sample with 52,000 or so clones, roughly 91% of them seen once. The sequenced sample consisted of peripheral blood. The receptors stem from a human donor in a cohort sampled during active COVID-19. Both conserved end residues are part of each CDR3. The D gene is left open where the match is weak. Clone size is stated in some rows and not others, as once, few, many or a class when expanded.

J gene: TRBJ1-2
D gene: NA
clone size: NA
V gene: TRBV30
CDR3 protein: CAWSVSGNYGYTF
CDR3 DNA: TGTGCCTGGAGTGTGTCGGGGAACTATGGCTACACCTTC

J gene: TRBJ2-3
D gene: TRBD1
clone size: NA
V gene: TRBV5-1
CDR3 protein: CASRSGTGGWDTQYF
CDR3 DNA: TGCGCCAGCAGGTCCGGGACAGGGGGATGGGATACGCAGTATTTT

J gene: TRBJ2-7
D gene: TRBD2
clone size: once
V gene: TRBV29-1
CDR3 protein: CSVSLGRGGIEQYF
CDR3 DNA: TGCAGCGTTTCCCTCGGGAGGGGGGGGATCGAGCAGTACTTC

J gene: TRBJ2-2
D gene: TRBD1
clone size: NA
V gene: TRBV7-3
CDR3 protein: CASSSGTGVSGELFF
CDR3 DNA: TGTGCCAGCAGCTCCGGGACAGGGGTCTCCGGGGAGCTGTTTTTT

J gene: TRBJ2-5
D gene: NA
clone size: NA
V gene: TRBV24-1
CDR3 protein: CATSDPTGAETQYF
CDR3 DNA: TGTGCCACCAGTGACCCGACGGGTGCAGAGACCCAGTACTTC

J gene: TRBJ2-3
D gene: TRBD2
clone size: NA
V gene: TRBV3-1/TRBV3-2
CDR3 protein: CASSQGAGVTDTQYF
CDR3 DNA: TGTGCCAGCAGCCAAGGGGCGGGAGTCACAGATACGCAGTATTTT

J gene: TRBJ1-2
D gene: NA
clone size: once
V gene: TRBV7-8
CDR3 protein: CASSLESGTFQNGYTF
CDR3 DNA: TGTGCCAGCAGCTTAGAGTCCGGGACATTCCAAAATGGCTACACCTTC

J gene: TRBJ1-3
D gene: NA
clone size: NA
V gene: TRBV19
CDR3 protein: CASRREAGITGNTIYF
CDR3 DNA: TGTGCCAGTAGGCGGGAAGCTGGTATAACTGGAAACACCATATATTTT

J gene: TRBJ1-1
D gene: NA
clone size: NA
V gene: TRBV19
CDR3 protein: CASSIGRQGNTEAFF
CDR3 DNA: TGTGCCAGTAGTATAGGCCGGCAGGGGAACACTGAAGCTTTCTTT

J gene: TRBJ2-7
D gene: NA
clone size: NA
V gene: TRBV14
CDR3 protein: CASSGLTEAYEQYF
CDR3 DNA: TGTGCCAGCAGCGGGCTGACAGAAGCCTACGAGCAGTACTTC

J gene: TRBJ2-7
D gene: TRBD2
clone size: NA
V gene: TRBV6-5
CDR3 protein: CASSLADRLEQYF
CDR3 DNA: TGTGCCAGCAGCCTAGCGGACCGCTTAGAGCAGTACTTC

J gene: TRBJ2-1
D gene: TRBD1
clone size: NA
V gene: TRBV29-1
CDR3 protein: CSATDRQLDREQFF
CDR3 DNA: TGCAGCGCTACGGACAGGCAACTGGATCGTGAGCAGTTCTTC

J gene: TRBJ2-7
D gene: NA
clone size: NA
V gene: TRBV6-5
CDR3 protein: CASTHGSGEQYF
CDR3 DNA: TGTGCCAGCACGCATGGTAGTGGCGAGCAGTACTTC

J gene: TRBJ2-1
D gene: NA
clone size: NA
V gene: TRBV5-1
CDR3 protein: CASSLETGFWDEQFF
CDR3 DNA: TGCGCCAGCAGCTTGGAGACAGGCTTTTGGGATGAGCAGTTCTTC

J gene: TRBJ1-1
D gene: NA
clone size: NA
V gene: TRBV3-1/TRBV3-2
CDR3 protein: CASSQVWGDTEAFF
CDR3 DNA: TGTGCCAGCAGCCAAGTGTGGGGGGACACTGAAGCTTTCTTT

J gene: TRBJ2-7
D gene: NA
clone size: NA
V gene: TRBV27
CDR3 protein: CASSPKDNYEQYF
CDR3 DNA: TGTGCCAGCAGTCCAAAGGACAACTACGAGCAGTACTTC

J gene: TRBJ2-3
D gene: NA
clone size: NA
V gene: TRBV9
CDR3 protein: CASSPLRTQRADTQYF
CDR3 DNA: TGTGCCAGCAGCCCCCTTCGTACTCAGCGGGCAGATACGCAGTATTTT

J gene: TRBJ1-5
D gene: NA
clone size: once
V gene: TRBV9
CDR3 protein: CASSLTGREGPQHF
CDR3 DNA: TGTGCCAGCAGCTTGACAGGACGGGAGGGGCCCCAGCATTTT

J gene: TRBJ2-1
D gene: NA
clone size: once
V gene: TRBV10-3
CDR3 protein: CAISGGTGNEQFF
CDR3 DNA: TGTGCCATCAGTGGAGGGACTGGGAATGAGCAGTTCTTC

J gene: TRBJ2-7
D gene: NA
clone size: NA
V gene: TRBV5-1
CDR3 protein: CASTPSTGGSYEQYF
CDR3 DNA: TGCGCCAGCACCCCATCGACAGGTGGCTCCTACGAGCAGTACTTC

J gene: TRBJ2-3
D gene: NA
clone size: NA
V gene: TRBV4-1
CDR3 protein: CASSQAMPKDTQYF
CDR3 DNA: TGCGCCAGCAGCCAAGCTATGCCGAAAGATACGCAGTATTTT

J gene: TRBJ2-7
D gene: NA
clone size: NA
V gene: TRBV7-8
CDR3 protein: CASSLQGYEQYF
CDR3 DNA: TGTGCCAGCAGCCTGCAGGGCTACGAGCAGTACTTC

J gene: TRBJ1-6
D gene: NA
clone size: few
V gene: TRBV30
CDR3 protein: CAWSTGRSPLHF
CDR3 DNA: TGTGCCTGGAGTACAGGTCGTTCACCCCTCCACTTT

J gene: TRBJ1-2
D gene: TRBD1
clone size: NA
V gene: TRBV2
CDR3 protein: CASGTPGQGADGYTF
CDR3 DNA: TGTGCCAGCGGGACCCCGGGACAGGGGGCTGATGGCTACACCTTC

J gene: TRBJ2-2
D gene: TRBD1
clone size: NA
V gene: TRBV24-1
CDR3 protein: CATQRTGPTGELFF
CDR3 DNA: TGTGCCACCCAAAGGACAGGGCCCACCGGGGAGCTGTTTTTT

J gene: TRBJ2-1
D gene: TRBD2
clone size: NA
V gene: TRBV5-1
CDR3 protein: CASSTGLAGAYNEQFF
CDR3 DNA: TGCGCCAGCAGCACGGGACTAGCGGGGGCCTACAATGAGCAGTTCTTC

J gene: TRBJ2-2
D gene: TRBD1
clone size: NA
V gene: TRBV19
CDR3 protein: CASRNTRGRTGELFF
CDR3 DNA: TGTGCCAGTAGGAATACAAGGGGGCGCACCGGGGAGCTGTTTTTT

J gene: TRBJ2-1
D gene: TRBD2
clone size: once
V gene: TRBV19
CDR3 protein: CASSTGTSYNEQFF
CDR3 DNA: TGTGCCAGTAGTACCGGGACTAGCTACAATGAGCAGTTCTTC

J gene: TRBJ2-7
D gene: NA
clone size: once
V gene: TRBV11-2
CDR3 protein: CASSRRQSTYEQYF
CDR3 DNA: TGTGCCAGCAGCAGAAGACAGTCGACCTACGAGCAGTACTTC

J gene: TRBJ2-7
D gene: TRBD1
clone size: NA
V gene: TRBV18
CDR3 protein: CASSPGTETYEQYF
CDR3 DNA: TGTGCCAGCTCTCCAGGGACAGAGACTTACGAGCAGTACTTC

J gene: TRBJ2-1
D gene: NA
clone size: NA
V gene: TRBV20-1
CDR3 protein: CSARVDEQFF
CDR3 DNA: TGCAGTGCTAGAGTCGATGAGCAGTTCTTC

J gene: TRBJ1-5
D gene: NA
clone size: NA
V gene: TRBV19
CDR3 protein: CASSIDRGFSNQPQHF
CDR3 DNA: TGTGCCAGTAGTATAGATCGCGGATTTAGCAATCAGCCCCAGCATTTT

J gene: TRBJ1-3
D gene: NA
clone size: once
V gene: TRBV6-2/TRBV6-3
CDR3 protein: CASSYPGLTSGNTIYF
CDR3 DNA: TGTGCCAGCAGTTATCCGGGTCTGACCTCTGGAAACACCATATATTTT

J gene: TRBJ2-7
D gene: TRBD1
clone size: NA
V gene: TRBV18
CDR3 protein: CASSPAGTGYEQYF
CDR3 DNA: TGTGCCAGCTCACCAGCCGGGACAGGTTACGAGCAGTACTTC

J gene: TRBJ2-7
D gene: NA
clone size: once
V gene: TRBV12-5
CDR3 protein: CASGSFWGPVGSSYEQYF
CDR3 DNA: TGTGCTAGTGGTTCCTTTTGGGGGCCGGTAGGGAGCTCCTACGAGCAGTACTTC

J gene: TRBJ2-7
D gene: TRBD2
clone size: NA
V gene: TRBV11-2
CDR3 protein: CASSLSSGNSYEQYF
CDR3 DNA: TGTGCCAGCAGCTTATCTAGCGGTAATTCCTACGAGCAGTACTTC